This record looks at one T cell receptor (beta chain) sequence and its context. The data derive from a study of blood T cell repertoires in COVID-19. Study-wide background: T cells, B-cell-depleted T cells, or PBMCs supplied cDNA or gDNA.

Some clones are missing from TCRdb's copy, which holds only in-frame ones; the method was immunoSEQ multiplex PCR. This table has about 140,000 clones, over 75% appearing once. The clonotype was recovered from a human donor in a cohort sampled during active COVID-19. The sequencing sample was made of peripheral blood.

The CDR3 spells CASNPRLGGTEAFF. CDR3 DNA: TGTGCCAGCAACCCTCGCCTTGGAGGCACTGAAGCTTTCTTT. The chain couples TRBV5-6 to TRBJ1-1; D unclear. The germline V gene has CDR1 SGHDT and CDR2 YYEEEE. Trimming pared 6 bases from V and 4 bases from J, leaving 16 bases between. The length of the CDR3 is 14 residues.